This T cell receptor beta chain was recovered during a study of blood T cell repertoires in COVID-19. Study information: Samples of COVID-19 (acute and convalescent) were obtained from the United States, Italy and Spain.

Participants spanned ages about 18 to 89 years and resided in roughly 22 US areas. Each participant's cohort was designated according to participant-reported clinical history. Symptom resolution, clearance, or two negative PCRs marked the recovered donors of Cohort 3. V dropped 2 bases and J dropped 5; count of bases not matched to a gene: 10. The length of the CDR3 is 15 residues. Germline V gives CDR1 SGDLS, CDR2 YYNGEE. The data were produced by immunoSEQ multiplex PCR, yet TCRdb's version contains in-frame clones alone and is incomplete. The profile shows some 320,000 clones, around 86% of them singletons.

The genes are TRBV9 and TRBJ2-7; 7 bases align to TRBD2. This TCR came from a man aged 55 to 70 who had recovered from COVID-19. The specimen was PBMCs or T cells enriched from blood (not recorded which). CDR3 residues: CASSVRGGEGNEQYF. The CDR3 nucleotides read TGTGCCAGCAGCGTGAGGGGAGGGGAGGGCAACGAGCAGTACTTC.